This T cell receptor (beta chain) was recovered during a study of PD-1 blockade in classical Hodgkin lymphoma. Study results and limitations: Newly diagnosed patients reportedly trailed healthy donors in baseline TCR diversity. It was CD4+ TCR diversity, not CD8+, that rose significantly by C4D1. No one has yet defined what causes the repertoire differences, which may be disease activity or prior therapy. Some patients started nivolumab under 1 year after ASCT, and they were excluded.

About this clone itself: The antigen is undetermined.

Sequenced by immunoSEQ multiplex PCR; TCRdb stores in-frame clones only, minus some. The top ten hold around 11% of the sample, which has about 94,000 clones, roughly 89% seen once. Trimming took 6 bases from V and 3 from J; bases not matched to a gene: 11. The CDR3 length is 16 residues. The germline gives CDR1 SGHTA, CDR2 FQGNSA. Relapse after autologous stem cell transplantation occurred in every patient, and brentuximab vedotin exposure varied. The sample was peripheral blood mononuclear cells (PBMCs), taken before the second cycle of nivolumab. The sequence was obtained from a human donor with classical Hodgkin lymphoma. The chain couples TRBV7-2 to TRBJ1-1; TRBD1 aligns across 9 bases. CDR3 region: CASRQGQGNPYTEAFF. In DNA, the CDR3 is TGTGCCAGCAGACAAGGACAGGGGAACCCCTACACTGAAGCTTTCTTT.